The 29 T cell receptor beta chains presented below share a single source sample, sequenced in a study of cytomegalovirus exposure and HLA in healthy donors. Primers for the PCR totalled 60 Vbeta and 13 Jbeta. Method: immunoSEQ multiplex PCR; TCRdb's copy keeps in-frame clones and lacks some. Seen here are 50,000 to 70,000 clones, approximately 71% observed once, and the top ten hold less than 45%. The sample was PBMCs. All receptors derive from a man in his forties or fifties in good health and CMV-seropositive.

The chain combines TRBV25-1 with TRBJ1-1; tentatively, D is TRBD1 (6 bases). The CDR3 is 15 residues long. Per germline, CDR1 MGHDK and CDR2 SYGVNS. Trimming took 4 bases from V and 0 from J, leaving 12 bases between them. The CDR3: CASSAEGGMNTEAFF. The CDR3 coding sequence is TGTGCCAGCAGTGCGGAGGGGGGGATGAACACTGAAGCTTTCTTT.

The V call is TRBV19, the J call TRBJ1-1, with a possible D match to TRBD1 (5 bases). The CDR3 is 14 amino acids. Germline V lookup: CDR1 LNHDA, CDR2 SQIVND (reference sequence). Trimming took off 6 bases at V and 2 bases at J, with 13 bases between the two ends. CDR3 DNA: TGTGCCAGTAGGACCCTTGACAGAAACACTGAAGCTTTCTTT. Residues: CASRTLDRNTEAFF.

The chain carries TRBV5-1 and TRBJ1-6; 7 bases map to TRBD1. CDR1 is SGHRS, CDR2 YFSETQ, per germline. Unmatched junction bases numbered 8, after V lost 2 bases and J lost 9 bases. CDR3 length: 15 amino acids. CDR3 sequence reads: CASSFRQGESSPLHF. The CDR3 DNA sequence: TGCGCCAGCAGCTTTCGACAGGGAGAGAGTTCACCCCTCCACTTT.

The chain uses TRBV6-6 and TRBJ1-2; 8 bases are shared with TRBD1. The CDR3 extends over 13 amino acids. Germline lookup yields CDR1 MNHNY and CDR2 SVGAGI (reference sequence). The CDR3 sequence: CAVRPGQGDGYTF. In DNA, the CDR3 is TGTGCTGTTAGGCCAGGACAGGGCGATGGCTACACCTTC.

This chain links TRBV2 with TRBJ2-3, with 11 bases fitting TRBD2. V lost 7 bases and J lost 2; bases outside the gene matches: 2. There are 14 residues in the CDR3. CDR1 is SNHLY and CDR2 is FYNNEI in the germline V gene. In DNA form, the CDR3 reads TGTGCCAGCAAGGGACTAGCGGACACAGATACGCAGTATTTT. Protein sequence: CASKGLADTDTQYF.

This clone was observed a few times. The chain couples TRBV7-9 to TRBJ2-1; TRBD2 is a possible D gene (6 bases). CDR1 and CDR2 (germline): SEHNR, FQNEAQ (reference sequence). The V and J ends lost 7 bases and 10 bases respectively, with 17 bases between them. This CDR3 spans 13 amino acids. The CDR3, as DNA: TGTGCCAGCATCCCGGGGCCGGGGGTCGAGCAGTTCTTC. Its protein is CASIPGPGVEQFF. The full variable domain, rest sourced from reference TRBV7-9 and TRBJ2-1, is DTGVSQNPRHKITKRGQNVTFRCDPISEHNRLYWYRQTLGQGPEFLTYFQNEAQLEKSRLLSDRFSAERPKGSFSTLEIQRTEQGDSAMYLCASIPGPGVEQFFGPGTRLTVL.

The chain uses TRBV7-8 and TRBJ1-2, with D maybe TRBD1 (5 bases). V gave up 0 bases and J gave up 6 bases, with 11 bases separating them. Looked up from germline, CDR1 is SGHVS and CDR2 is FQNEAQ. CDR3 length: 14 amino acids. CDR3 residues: CASSLAREFDGYTF. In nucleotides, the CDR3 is TGTGCCAGCAGCTTAGCCAGGGAATTCGATGGCTACACCTTC.

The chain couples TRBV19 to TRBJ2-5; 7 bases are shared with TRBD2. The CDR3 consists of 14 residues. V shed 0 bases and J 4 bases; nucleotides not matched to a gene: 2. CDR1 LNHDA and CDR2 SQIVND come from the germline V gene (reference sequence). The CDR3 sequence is CASSIDSGGETQYF. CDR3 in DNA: TGTGCCAGTAGTATAGATTCGGGGGGAGAGACCCAGTACTTC.

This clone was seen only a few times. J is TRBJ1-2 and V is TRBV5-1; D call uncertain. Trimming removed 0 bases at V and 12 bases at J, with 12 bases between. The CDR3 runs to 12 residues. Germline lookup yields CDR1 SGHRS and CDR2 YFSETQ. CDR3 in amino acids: CASSLDAGRNTF. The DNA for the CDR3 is TGCGCCAGCAGCTTGGACGCAGGTCGTAACACCTTC.

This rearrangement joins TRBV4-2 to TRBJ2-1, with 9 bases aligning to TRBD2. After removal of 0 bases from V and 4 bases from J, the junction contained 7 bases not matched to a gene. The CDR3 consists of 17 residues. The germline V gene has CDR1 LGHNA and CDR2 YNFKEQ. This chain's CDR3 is CASSQDPGTSQYNEQFF. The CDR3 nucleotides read TGTGCCAGCAGCCAAGACCCAGGGACTAGCCAGTACAATGAGCAGTTCTTC.

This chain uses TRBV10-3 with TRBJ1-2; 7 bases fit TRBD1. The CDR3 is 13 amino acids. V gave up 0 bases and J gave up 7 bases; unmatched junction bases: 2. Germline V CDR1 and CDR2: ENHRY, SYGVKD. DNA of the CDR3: TGTGCCATCAGTGAGTCGAGGGGGCCTGGCTACACCTTC. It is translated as CAISESRGPGYTF.

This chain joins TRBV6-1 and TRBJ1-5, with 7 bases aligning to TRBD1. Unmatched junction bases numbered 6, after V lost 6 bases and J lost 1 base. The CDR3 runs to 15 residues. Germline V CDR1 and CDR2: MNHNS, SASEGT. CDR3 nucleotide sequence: TGTGCCAGCAGCGTCGACAGGGCGAGCAATCAGCCCCAGCATTTT. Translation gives CASSVDRASNQPQHF.

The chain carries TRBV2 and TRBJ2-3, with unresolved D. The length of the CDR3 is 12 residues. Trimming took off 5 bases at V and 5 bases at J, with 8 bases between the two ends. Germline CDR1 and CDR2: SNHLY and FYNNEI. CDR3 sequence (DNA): TGTGCCAGCAGTACCGCCGGAGATACGCAGTATTTT. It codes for CASSTAGDTQYF.

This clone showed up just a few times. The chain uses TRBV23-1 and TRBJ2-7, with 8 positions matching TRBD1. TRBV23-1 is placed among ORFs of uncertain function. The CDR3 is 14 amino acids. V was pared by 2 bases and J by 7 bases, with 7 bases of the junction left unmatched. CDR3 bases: TGCGCCAGCAGTCAACCTAAGGACAGGGTTGAGCAGTACTTC. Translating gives CASSQPKDRVEQYF.

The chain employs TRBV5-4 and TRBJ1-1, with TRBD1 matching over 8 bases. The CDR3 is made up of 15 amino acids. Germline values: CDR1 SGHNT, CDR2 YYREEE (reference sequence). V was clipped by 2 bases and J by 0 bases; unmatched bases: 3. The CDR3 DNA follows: TGTGCCAGCAGCTTCGGACAGGGCCTGAACACTGAAGCTTTCTTT. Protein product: CASSFGQGLNTEAFF.

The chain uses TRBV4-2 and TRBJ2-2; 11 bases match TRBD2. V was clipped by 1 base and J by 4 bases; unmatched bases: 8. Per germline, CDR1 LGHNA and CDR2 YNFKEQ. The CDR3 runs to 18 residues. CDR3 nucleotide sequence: TGTGCCAGCAGCCAAGCGGTAGCGGGGGGGCTGATCACCGGGGAGCTGTTTTTT. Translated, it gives CASSQAVAGGLITGELFF.

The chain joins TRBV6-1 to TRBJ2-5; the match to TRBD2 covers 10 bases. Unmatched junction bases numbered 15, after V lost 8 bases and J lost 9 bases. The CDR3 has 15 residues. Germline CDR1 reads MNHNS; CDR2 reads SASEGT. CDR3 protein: CASLIAGGVRWAQYF. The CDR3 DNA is TGTGCCAGCCTAATAGCGGGGGGCGTGAGGTGGGCCCAGTACTTC.

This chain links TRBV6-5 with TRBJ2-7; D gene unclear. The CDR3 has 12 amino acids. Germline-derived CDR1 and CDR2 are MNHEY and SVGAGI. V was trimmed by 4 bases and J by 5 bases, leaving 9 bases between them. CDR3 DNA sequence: TGTGCCAGCAGTTCCACGCGTGACGAGCAGTACTTC. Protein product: CASSSTRDEQYF.

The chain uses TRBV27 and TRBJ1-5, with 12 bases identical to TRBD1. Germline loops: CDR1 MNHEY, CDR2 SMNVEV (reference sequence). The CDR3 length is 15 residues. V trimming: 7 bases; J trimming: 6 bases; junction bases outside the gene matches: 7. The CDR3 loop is CASISRDRGLQPQHF. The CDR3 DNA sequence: TGTGCCAGCATCTCCCGGGACAGGGGGCTTCAGCCCCAGCATTTT.

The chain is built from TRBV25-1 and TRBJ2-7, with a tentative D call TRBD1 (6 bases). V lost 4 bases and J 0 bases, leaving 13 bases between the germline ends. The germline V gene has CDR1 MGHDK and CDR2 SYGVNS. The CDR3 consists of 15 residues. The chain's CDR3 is CASSASGASSYEQYF. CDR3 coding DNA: TGTGCCAGCAGTGCCTCAGGGGCGAGCTCCTACGAGCAGTACTTC.

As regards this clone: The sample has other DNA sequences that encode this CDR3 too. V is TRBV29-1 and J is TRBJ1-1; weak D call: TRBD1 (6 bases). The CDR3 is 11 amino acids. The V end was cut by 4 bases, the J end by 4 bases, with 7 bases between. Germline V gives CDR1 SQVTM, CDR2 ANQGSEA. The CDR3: CSVGGGTEAFF. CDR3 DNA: TGCAGCGTTGGAGGGGGCACTGAAGCTTTCTTT.

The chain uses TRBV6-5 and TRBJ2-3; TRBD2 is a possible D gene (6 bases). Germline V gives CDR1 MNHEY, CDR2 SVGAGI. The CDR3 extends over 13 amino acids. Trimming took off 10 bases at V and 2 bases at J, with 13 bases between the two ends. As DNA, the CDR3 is TGTGCCACCCAGCGGGTCCTCACAGATACGCAGTATTTT. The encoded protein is CATQRVLTDTQYF.

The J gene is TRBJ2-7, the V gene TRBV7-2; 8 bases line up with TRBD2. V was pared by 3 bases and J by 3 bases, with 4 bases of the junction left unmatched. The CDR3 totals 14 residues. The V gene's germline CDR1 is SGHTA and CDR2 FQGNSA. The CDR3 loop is CASSLSGTSYEQYF. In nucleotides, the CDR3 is TGTGCCAGCAGCTTGTCCGGGACTAGCTACGAGCAGTACTTC.

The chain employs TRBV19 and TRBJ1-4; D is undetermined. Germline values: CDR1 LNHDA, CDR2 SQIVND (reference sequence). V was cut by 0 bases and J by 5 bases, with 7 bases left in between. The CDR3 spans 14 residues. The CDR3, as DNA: TGTGCCAGTAGTATAGACCGGGTGAATGAAAAACTGTTTTTT. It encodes CASSIDRVNEKLFF.

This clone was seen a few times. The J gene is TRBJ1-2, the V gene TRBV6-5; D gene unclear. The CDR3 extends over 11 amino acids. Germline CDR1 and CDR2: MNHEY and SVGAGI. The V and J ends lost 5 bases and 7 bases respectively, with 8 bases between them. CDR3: CASSTGVGYTF. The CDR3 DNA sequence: TGTGCCAGCAGTACCGGTGTTGGCTACACCTTC.

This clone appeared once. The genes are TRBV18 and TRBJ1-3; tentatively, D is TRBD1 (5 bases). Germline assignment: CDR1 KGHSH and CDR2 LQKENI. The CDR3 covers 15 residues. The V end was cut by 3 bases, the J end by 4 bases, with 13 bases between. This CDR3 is CASSPFVQGGNTIYF. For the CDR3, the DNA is TGTGCCAGCTCACCTTTCGTGCAGGGAGGAAACACCATATATTTT.

CDR3 bases: TGTGCCAGCGCACCGGGACTAGCTTACAATGAGCAGTTCTTC. Its protein product is CASAPGLAYNEQFF. This chain uses TRBV7-2 with TRBJ2-1, with TRBD2 matching 9 bases. V lost 8 bases, J lost 4 bases, and 6 bases stayed unmatched. CDR1 and CDR2 from the germline V gene are SGHTA and FQGNSA. This CDR3 is 14 amino acids long.

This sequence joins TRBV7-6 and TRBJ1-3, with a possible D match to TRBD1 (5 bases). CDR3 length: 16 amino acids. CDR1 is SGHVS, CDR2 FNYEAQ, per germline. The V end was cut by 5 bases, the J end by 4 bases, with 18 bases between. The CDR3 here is CASSPRGSPLGNTIYF. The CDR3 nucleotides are TGTGCCAGCAGCCCCCGGGGGAGTCCGTTGGGAAACACCATATATTTT. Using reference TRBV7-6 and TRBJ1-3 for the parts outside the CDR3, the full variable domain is GAGVSQSPRYKVTKRGQDVALRCDPISGHVSLYWYRQALGQGPEFLTYFNYEAQQDKSGLPNDRFSAERPEGSISTLTIQRTEQRDSAMYRCASSPRGSPLGNTIYFGEGSWLTVV.

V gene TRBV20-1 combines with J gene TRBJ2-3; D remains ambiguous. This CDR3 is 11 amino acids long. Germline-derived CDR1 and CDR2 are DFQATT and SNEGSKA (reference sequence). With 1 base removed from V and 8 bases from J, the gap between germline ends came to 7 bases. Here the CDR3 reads CSARVEVTQYF. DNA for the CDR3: TGCAGTGCTAGAGTTGAGGTTACGCAGTATTTT.